Described below is a single T cell receptor (beta chain) sequence and its context. The sample belongs to a study of control samples from healthy donors and cancer patients. Per germline, CDR1 GTSNPN and CDR2 SVGIG (reference sequence). CDR3 size: 14 residues. V lost 5 bases and J lost 3, with 11 bases in between. Profiling relied on immunoSEQ multiplex PCR, and the TCRdb table lists in-frame clones only, not all of them. This sample has 95,000 to 120,000 clones, with approximately 82% found just once. This clonotype was obtained from a man aged 18-30 years in good health. The chain recombines TRBV30 with TRBJ2-6; D is ambiguous. Sequenced material: blood. CDR3 nucleotides: TGTGCCTGGGCTAAAAGGCTTGGGGCCAACGTCCTGACTTTC. Translated: CAWAKRLGANVLTF.